A selection of T cell receptor beta chains follows, all from one sample in a study of T cell responses to AZD1222 COVID-19 vaccine. Assay used: immunoSEQ multiplex PCR; TCRdb lists only in-frame clones, some missing. There are 200,000 or so clones in the sample; 85% to 90% occur only once, and approximately 2.5% lies in the top ten. The material sequenced was peripheral blood, taken on day 0 of MenACWY control vaccination. The origin of the receptors is an adult in good health. The CDR3 runs from the conserved cysteine through the conserved F or W. D genes are given only for firm matches. Clone sizes are given selectively: once, few, many, or a class where the clone is expanded.

J: TRBJ1-3
V: TRBV15
size: -
D: -
DNA: TGTGCCACCAGCGGCCGGGCCTCCTCTGGAAACACCATATATTTT
CDR3: CATSGRASSGNTIYF

J: TRBJ1-5
V: TRBV19
size: once
D: -
DNA: TGTGCCAGTAGTATAGACGACAGCTTCAATCAGCCCCAGCATTTT
CDR3: CASSIDDSFNQPQHF

J: TRBJ2-2
V: TRBV18
size: -
D: TRBD1
DNA: TGTGCCAGCTCGCGAACAGGGGGCGGCGGGGAGCTGTTTTTT
CDR3: CASSRTGGGGELFF

J: TRBJ1-1
V: TRBV28
size: -
D: -
DNA: TGTGCCAGCAGTGAACAGCAATTGAACACTGAAGCTTTCTTT
CDR3: CASSEQQLNTEAFF

J: TRBJ1-1
V: TRBV19
size: -
D: -
DNA: TGTGCCAGTAGTAAGGCTTTGAGGACAATGAACACTGAAGCTTTCTTT
CDR3: CASSKALRTMNTEAFF

J: TRBJ2-1
V: TRBV6-1
size: -
D: TRBD2
DNA: TGTGCCAGCAGTGAAGGGCTTAGCGGGAGTAGGGATGAGCAGTTCTTC
CDR3: CASSEGLSGSRDEQFF

J: TRBJ2-3
V: TRBV9
size: -
D: TRBD2
DNA: TGTGCCAGCAGCGTAGGCGGGGGGACGAAAGATACGCAGTATTTT
CDR3: CASSVGGGTKDTQYF

J: TRBJ2-3
V: TRBV5-1
size: once
D: TRBD2
DNA: TGCGCCAGCAGAGAACTAGCGGGGACAGATACGCAGTATTTT
CDR3: CASRELAGTDTQYF

J: TRBJ2-1
V: TRBV20-1
size: -
D: TRBD2
DNA: TGCAGTGCTGTGACTAGCGGGGGGCAGTTCTTC
CDR3: CSAVTSGGQFF

J: TRBJ2-7
V: TRBV13
size: -
D: -
DNA: TGTGCCAGCAGCTTAGTAGCCACAGGGCCCTACGAGCAGTACTTC
CDR3: CASSLVATGPYEQYF

J: TRBJ2-2
V: TRBV2
size: -
D: TRBD2
DNA: TGTGCCAGCACGGGAGGGCCCGGGGGCACCGGGGAGCTGTTTTTT
CDR3: CASTGGPGGTGELFF

J: TRBJ1-2
V: TRBV29-1
size: -
D: TRBD1
DNA: TGCAGCGTGGCGACAGGGTTGGGCTACACCTTC
CDR3: CSVATGLGYTF

J: TRBJ2-3
V: TRBV7-9
size: -
D: -
DNA: TGTGCCAGCAGCTACCCCCCGGTAGCTATGCTGAGCACAGATACGCAGTATTTT
CDR3: CASSYPPVAMLSTDTQYF

J: TRBJ1-4
V: TRBV7-9
size: -
D: -
DNA: TGTGCCAGCAACGAAGACTCTAATGAAAAACTGTTTTTT
CDR3: CASNEDSNEKLFF

J: TRBJ1-1
V: TRBV7-2
size: -
D: -
DNA: TGTGCCAGCAGCTTAGTCTGGGGGGGGCGGACTGAAGCTTTCTTT
CDR3: CASSLVWGGRTEAFF